The rows below give T cell receptor beta chains drawn from one sample of a study of T-cell memory formation after mild COVID-19. From the 5' RACE reads, TCRdb called clonotypes with MiXCR, one entry per CDR3 protein. The sample holds 450,000 to 650,000 distinct CDR3 sequences; 20% are singletons and the top ten take around an eighth. Sequenced input: PBMCs or a T cell subset sorted from them (not recorded which). The receptors were gathered from an adult woman who had mild COVID-19 (a few samples of this study predate the infection). Cell type and time point are not known. Both conserved end residues are part of each CDR3. The order of the fields is clone size, D gene, J gene, V gene, CDR3 DNA, CDR3 protein. D genes are given only for firm matches. Expanded clones get a size class; other rows say once, few or many, or leave the size out.

abundance: few; d_gene: TRBD2; j_gene: TRBJ2-1; v_gene: TRBV24-1; CDR3nt: TGTGCCACCAGTGATTTCGGCGGGGGGGCAGGTAATGAGCAGTTCTTC; CDR3aa: CATSDFGGGAGNEQFF
abundance: NA; d_gene: TRBD1; j_gene: TRBJ2-2; v_gene: TRBV12-3/TRBV12-4; CDR3nt: TGTGCAGGGGGCCTGAACACCGGGGAGCTGTTTTTT; CDR3aa: CAGGLNTGELFF
abundance: few; d_gene: NA; j_gene: TRBJ2-1; v_gene: TRBV7-8; CDR3nt: TGTGCCAGCAGCTTACCGCAGGGGCTCAATGAGCAGTTCTTC; CDR3aa: CASSLPQGLNEQFF
abundance: few; d_gene: TRBD1; j_gene: TRBJ2-4; v_gene: TRBV5-5; CDR3nt: TGTGCCAGCAGCGGAACGACAGGGAACATTCAGTACTTC; CDR3aa: CASSGTTGNIQYF
abundance: NA; d_gene: NA; j_gene: TRBJ2-1; v_gene: TRBV7-7; CDR3nt: TGTGCCAGCAGCGCCACGGGGGCCTACAATGAGCAGTTCTTC; CDR3aa: CASSATGAYNEQFF
abundance: few; d_gene: NA; j_gene: TRBJ2-6; v_gene: TRBV7-2; CDR3nt: TGTGCCAGCAGCCCAGCGAGGGCTGGGGCCAACGTCCTGACTTTC; CDR3aa: CASSPARAGANVLTF
abundance: few; d_gene: NA; j_gene: TRBJ2-3; v_gene: TRBV4-1; CDR3nt: TGCGCCAGCAGCCAAGGCCGACCCAGGGGCACTAGCACAGATACGCAGTATTTT; CDR3aa: CASSQGRPRGTSTDTQYF
abundance: NA; d_gene: NA; j_gene: TRBJ2-1; v_gene: TRBV18; CDR3nt: TGTGCCAGCTCCGAGAAGGGGTCCTACAATGAGCAGTTCTTC; CDR3aa: CASSEKGSYNEQFF
abundance: NA; d_gene: TRBD1; j_gene: TRBJ2-4; v_gene: TRBV7-9; CDR3nt: TGTGCCAGCAGCTCCGGGACAGGGGAAAACATTCAGTACTTC; CDR3aa: CASSSGTGENIQYF
abundance: few; d_gene: NA; j_gene: TRBJ1-4; v_gene: TRBV5-4; CDR3nt: TGTGCCAGCAGCTTCCGAGGACAGTCTAGTGAAAAACTGTTTTTT; CDR3aa: CASSFRGQSSEKLFF